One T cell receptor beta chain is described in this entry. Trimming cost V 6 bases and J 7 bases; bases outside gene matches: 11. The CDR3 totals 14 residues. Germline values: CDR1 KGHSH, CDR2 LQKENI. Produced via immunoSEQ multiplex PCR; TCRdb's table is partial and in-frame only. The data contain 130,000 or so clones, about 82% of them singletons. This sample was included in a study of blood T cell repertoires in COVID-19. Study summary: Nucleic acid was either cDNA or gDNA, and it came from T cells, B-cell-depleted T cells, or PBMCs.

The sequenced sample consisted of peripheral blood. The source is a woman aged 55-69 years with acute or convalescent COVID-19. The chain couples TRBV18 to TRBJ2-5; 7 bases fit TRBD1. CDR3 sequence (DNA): TGTGCCAGCTCCCGGGACAGCCTCATGTTGACCCAGTACTTC. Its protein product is CASSRDSLMLTQYF. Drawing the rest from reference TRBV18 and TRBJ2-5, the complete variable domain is NAGVMQNPRHLVRRRGQEARLRCSPMKGHSHVYWYRQLPEEGLKFMVYLQKENIIDESGMPKERFSAEFPKEGPSILRIQQVVRGDSAAYFCASSRDSLMLTQYFGPGTRLLVL.